This T cell receptor (beta chain) appears in the sequencing data of a study of cytomegalovirus exposure and HLA in healthy donors. Points from the study as a whole: Analysis was carried out at a later point, and it linked a missense DCLRE1C variant to TCR beta V- and J-gene trimming. It was taken for granted in presence/absence analyses that sequencing depth across donors was roughly uniform. Sequencing artifact likely explains a cluster of highly shared sequence variants.

The study ran its PCR with 60 Vbeta and 13 Jbeta primers. TCRdb keeps only in-frame clones here, not all; method: immunoSEQ multiplex PCR. The table has 100,000 or so clones, 74% seen once. This clone was seen only a few times. What it binds is not known. CDR3 length: 15 residues. The germline CDR1 and CDR2 sequences are SGHRS and YFSETQ. V gave up 3 bases and J gave up 2 bases, with 13 bases separating them. Sequenced material: PBMCs. This chain connects TRBV5-1 to TRBJ2-3, with a possible D match to TRBD1 (6 bases). The origin of this receptor is a man aged 50 to 59 in good health and CMV-seropositive. CDR3 DNA: TGCGCCAGCAGCTACAAAACAGGGTCCACAGATACGCAGTATTTT. Residues: CASSYKTGSTDTQYF.